This is a list of T cell receptor beta chains from one sample in a study of cytomegalovirus exposure and HLA in healthy donors. This table comes from immunoSEQ multiplex PCR, and its TCRdb copy is limited to in-frame clones, with some not included. The repertoire holds approximately 100,000 clones, with less than 80% as singletons. Sequencing was carried out using PBMCs. These receptors were taken from a woman aged 40 to 49 in good health and CMV-seronegative. Each CDR3 is given with its conserved first and last residue. A D gene is named only where the DNA matches it firmly. Clone size is shown for a subset of rows, as once, few, many or a class of expanded clone.

d_gene	v_gene	j_gene	abundance	CDR3nt	CDR3aa
TRBD2	TRBV7-2	TRBJ2-3	.	TGTGCCAGCAGCCACTTAGCGGGGGCCCTCTCTAGCACAGATACGCAGTATTTT	CASSHLAGALSSTDTQYF
TRBD2	TRBV28	TRBJ2-5	.	TGTGCCAGCAGTTCCCCTCTAGCGGGGGGAAGAGGGTACCAAGAGACCCAGTACTTC	CASSSPLAGGRGYQETQYF
TRBD1	TRBV9	TRBJ2-1	.	TGTGCCAGCAGTAAAGGAGGGACAGGGGGACTCAATGAGCAGTTCTTC	CASSKGGTGGLNEQFF
TRBD1	TRBV11-3	TRBJ2-5	.	TGTGCCAGCAGCCCTGGGGACAGCCCTTTAAGTGAAGAGACCCAGTACTTC	CASSPGDSPLSEETQYF
TRBD1	TRBV19	TRBJ1-6	few	TGTGCCAGTATGAGACAGGGCGGTAGTAATTCACCCCTCCACTTT	CASMRQGGSNSPLHF
TRBD2	TRBV7-2	TRBJ2-1	.	TGTGCCAGCAGCCGACTAGCGGGATACAATGAGCAGTTCTTC	CASSRLAGYNEQFF
TRBD2	TRBV2	TRBJ2-1	once	TGTGCCAGCAGTCGTATACTAGCGGGAGGTATGGGTGAGCAGTTCTTC	CASSRILAGGMGEQFF
.	TRBV6-6	TRBJ1-2	.	TGTGCCAGCAGAACGCGGGGTTTATTCTATGGCTACACCTTC	CASRTRGLFYGYTF
TRBD1	TRBV27	TRBJ1-1	.	TGTGCCAGCAGTACCCGACAGGGGGATATAACTGAAGCTTTCTTT	CASSTRQGDITEAFF
.	TRBV7-7	TRBJ2-5	.	TGTGCCAGCAGCCGGACAGATCAAGAGACCCAGTACTTC	CASSRTDQETQYF
.	TRBV13	TRBJ1-6	.	TGTGCCAGCAGCTGGTCCACAGGGAGGGGAAATTCACCCCTCCACTTT	CASSWSTGRGNSPLHF
.	TRBV11-2	TRBJ2-1	few	TGTGCCAGCAGTTTGACTTCTCCGGTGAATGAGCAGTTCTTC	CASSLTSPVNEQFF
.	TRBV9	TRBJ2-3	once	TGTGCCAGCAGCGCCGCAAAAGGGGGTCTCCAAAGCACAGATACGCAGTATTTT	CASSAAKGGLQSTDTQYF
.	TRBV2	TRBJ1-3	few	TGTGCCAGCTCCTTCTCTGGAAACACCATATATTTT	CASSFSGNTIYF
.	TRBV4-3	TRBJ2-7	.	TGCGCCAGCAGCCAAGACCCCAGGGGACGCTACGAGCAGTACTTC	CASSQDPRGRYEQYF
TRBD1	TRBV18	TRBJ2-1	.	TGTGCCAGCTCACCACCAGACAGGGGCCCCTACAATGAGCAGTTCTTC	CASSPPDRGPYNEQFF
.	TRBV7-2	TRBJ1-5	.	TGTGCCAGCAGCTTAATGAGTAATAGCAATCAGCCCCAGCATTTT	CASSLMSNSNQPQHF
TRBD1	TRBV7-9	TRBJ1-3	.	TGTGCCAGCAGCCGAACAGGGGCTGGAAACACCATATATTTT	CASSRTGAGNTIYF
.	TRBV29-1	TRBJ2-3	.	TGCAGCGTTTCAGGGGAAGGCACAGATACGCAGTATTTT	CSVSGEGTDTQYF
.	TRBV20-1	TRBJ1-1	.	TGCAGTGCCACAGAAAACACTGAAGCTTTCTTT	CSATENTEAFF